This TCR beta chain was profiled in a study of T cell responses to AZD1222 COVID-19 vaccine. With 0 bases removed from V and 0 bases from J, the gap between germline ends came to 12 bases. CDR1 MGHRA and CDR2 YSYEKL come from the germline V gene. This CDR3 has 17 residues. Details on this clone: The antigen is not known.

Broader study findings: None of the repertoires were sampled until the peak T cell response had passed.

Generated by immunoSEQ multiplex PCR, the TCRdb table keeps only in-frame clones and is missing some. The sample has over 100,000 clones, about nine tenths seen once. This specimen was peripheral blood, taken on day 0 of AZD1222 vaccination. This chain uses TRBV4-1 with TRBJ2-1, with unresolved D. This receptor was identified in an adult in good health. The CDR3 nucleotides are TGCGCCAGCAGCCAAGAGGTGGTCGGAAGCTCCTACAATGAGCAGTTCTTC. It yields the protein CASSQEVVGSSYNEQFF.